This TCR beta chain comes out of a study of CD8 T cells in Susac syndrome. Of note for this clonotype: An end of the junction does not agree with germline; a read error may underlie this.

RNA totalling about 0.5 to 1 ug underwent reverse transcription with random hexamers. By means of immunoSEQ multiplex PCR, TCR beta CDR3 spanning 54 Vbeta and 13 Jbeta underwent amplification. TCRdb reanalysed the immunoSEQ multiplex PCR reads using MiXCR and keeps one entry per CDR3 protein. The sample has about 47,000 distinct CDR3 sequences; 92% are singletons. The CDR3 covers 16 residues. From germline, CDR1 is PRHDT and CDR2 FYEKMQ (reference sequence). TCR beta from blood CD8+ and CD4+ T cells was sequenced. The control group consisted of healthy donors matched for age and sex. The J gene is TRBJ2-7, the V gene TRBV13; no clear D. The receptor was derived from a human donor in good health. The sample consisted of CD8+ T cells from PBMCs. As DNA, the CDR3 is TGTGCCAGCGGCTTAGGATTGAGAGACTCCACCTACGAGCAGTACTTC. This codes for CASGLGLRDSTYEQYF. Full variable domain (missing parts from reference TRBV13 and TRBJ2-7): AAGVIQSPRHLIKEKRETATLKCYPIPRHDTVYWYQQGPGQDPQFLISFYEKMQSDKGSIPDRFSAQQFSDYHSELNMSSLELGDSALYFCASGLGLRDSTYEQYFGPGTRLTVT.